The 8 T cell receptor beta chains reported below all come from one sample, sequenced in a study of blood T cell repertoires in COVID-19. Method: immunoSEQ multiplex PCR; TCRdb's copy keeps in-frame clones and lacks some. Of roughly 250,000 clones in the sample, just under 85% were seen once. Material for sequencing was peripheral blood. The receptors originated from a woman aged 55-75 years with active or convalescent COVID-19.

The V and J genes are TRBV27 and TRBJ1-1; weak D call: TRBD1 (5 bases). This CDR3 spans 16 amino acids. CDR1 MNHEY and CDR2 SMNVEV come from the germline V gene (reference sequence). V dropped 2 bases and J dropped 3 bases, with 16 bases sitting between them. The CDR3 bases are TGTGCCAGCAGTTTAAAATTGGACAACCGATACACTGAAGCTTTCTTT. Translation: CASSLKLDNRYTEAFF.

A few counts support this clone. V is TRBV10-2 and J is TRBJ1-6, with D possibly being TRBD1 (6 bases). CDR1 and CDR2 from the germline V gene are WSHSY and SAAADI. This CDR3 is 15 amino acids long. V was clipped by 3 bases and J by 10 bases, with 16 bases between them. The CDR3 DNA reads TGCGCCAGCAGTGACTCCACAGGGTATGGGTCACCCCTCCACTTT. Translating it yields CASSDSTGYGSPLHF.

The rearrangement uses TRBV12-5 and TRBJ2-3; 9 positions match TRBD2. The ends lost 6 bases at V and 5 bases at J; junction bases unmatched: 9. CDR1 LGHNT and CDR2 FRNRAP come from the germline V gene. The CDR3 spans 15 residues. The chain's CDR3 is CASGSAGGPRDTQYF. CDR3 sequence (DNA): TGTGCTAGTGGCTCGGCGGGAGGGCCACGAGATACGCAGTATTTT.

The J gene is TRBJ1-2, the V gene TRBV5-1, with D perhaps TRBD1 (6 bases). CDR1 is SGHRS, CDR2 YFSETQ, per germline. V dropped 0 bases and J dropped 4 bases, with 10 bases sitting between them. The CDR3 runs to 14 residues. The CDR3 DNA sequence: TGCGCCAGCAGCTTGGAGGGGGACCGCTATGGCTACACCTTC. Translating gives CASSLEGDRYGYTF.

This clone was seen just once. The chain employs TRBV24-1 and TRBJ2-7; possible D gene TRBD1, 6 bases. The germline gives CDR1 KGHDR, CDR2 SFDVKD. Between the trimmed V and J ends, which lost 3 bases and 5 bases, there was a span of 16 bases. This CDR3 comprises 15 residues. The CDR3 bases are TGTGCCACCAGTGATGCAGGGGATATAGTCCACGAGCAGTACGTC. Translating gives CATSDAGDIVHEQYV.

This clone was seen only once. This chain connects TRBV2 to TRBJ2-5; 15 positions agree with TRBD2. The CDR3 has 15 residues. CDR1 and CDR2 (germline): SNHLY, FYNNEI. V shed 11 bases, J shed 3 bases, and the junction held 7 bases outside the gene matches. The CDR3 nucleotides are TGTGCCGGACTAGCGGGGGGGCCGGGTGAAGAGACCCAGTACTTC. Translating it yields CAGLAGGPGEETQYF.

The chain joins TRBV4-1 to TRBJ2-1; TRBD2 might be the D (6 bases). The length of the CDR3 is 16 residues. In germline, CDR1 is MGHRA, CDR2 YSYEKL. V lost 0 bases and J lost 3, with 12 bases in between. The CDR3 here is CASSQERAGFYNEQFF. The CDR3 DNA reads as TGCGCCAGCAGCCAAGAACGGGCGGGGTTCTACAATGAGCAGTTCTTC.

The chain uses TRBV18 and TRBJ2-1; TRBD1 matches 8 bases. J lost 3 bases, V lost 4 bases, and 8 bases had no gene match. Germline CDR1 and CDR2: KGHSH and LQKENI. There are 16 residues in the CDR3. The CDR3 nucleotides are TGTGCCAGCTCACTAACGACAGGGGCCTTCTACAATGAGCAGTTCTTC. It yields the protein CASSLTTGAFYNEQFF.